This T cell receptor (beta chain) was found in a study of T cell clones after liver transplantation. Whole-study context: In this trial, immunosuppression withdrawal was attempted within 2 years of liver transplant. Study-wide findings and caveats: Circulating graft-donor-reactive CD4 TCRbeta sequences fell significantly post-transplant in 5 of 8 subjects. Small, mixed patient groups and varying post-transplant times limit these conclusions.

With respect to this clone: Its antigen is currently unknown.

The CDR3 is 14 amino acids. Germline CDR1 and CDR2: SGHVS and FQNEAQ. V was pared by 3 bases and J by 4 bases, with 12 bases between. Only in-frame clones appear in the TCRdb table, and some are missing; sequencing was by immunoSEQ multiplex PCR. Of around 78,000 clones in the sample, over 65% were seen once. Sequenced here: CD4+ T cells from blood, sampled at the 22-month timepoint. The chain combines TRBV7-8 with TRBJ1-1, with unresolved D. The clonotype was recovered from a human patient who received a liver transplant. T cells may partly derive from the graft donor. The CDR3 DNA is TGTGCCAGCAGCTTTTCCGCGCCAGCCACTGAAGCTTTCTTT. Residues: CASSFSAPATEAFF.